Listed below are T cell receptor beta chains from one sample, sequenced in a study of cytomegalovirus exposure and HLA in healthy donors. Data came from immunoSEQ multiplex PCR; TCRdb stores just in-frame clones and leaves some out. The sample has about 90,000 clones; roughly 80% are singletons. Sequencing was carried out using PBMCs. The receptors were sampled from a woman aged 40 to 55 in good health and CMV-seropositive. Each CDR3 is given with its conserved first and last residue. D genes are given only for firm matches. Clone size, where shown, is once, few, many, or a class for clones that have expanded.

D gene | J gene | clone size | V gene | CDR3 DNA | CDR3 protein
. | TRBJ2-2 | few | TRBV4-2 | TGTGCCAGCAGCCAAGATTTGGAGGGCTCGAACACCGGGGAGCTGTTTTTT | CASSQDLEGSNTGELFF
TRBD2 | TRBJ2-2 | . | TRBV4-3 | TGCGCCAGCAGCCGTGGGCGGGAGGGGGACACCGGGGAGCTGTTTTTT | CASSRGREGDTGELFF
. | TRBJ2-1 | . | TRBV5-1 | TGCGCCAGCAGCCAGGGATCCTACAATGAGCAGTTCTTC | CASSQGSYNEQFF
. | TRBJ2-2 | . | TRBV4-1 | TGCGCCAGCAGCCAAGAGGCCCGGAACACCGGGGAGCTGTTTTTT | CASSQEARNTGELFF
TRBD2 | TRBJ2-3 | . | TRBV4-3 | TGCGCCAGCAGCCAAGGACCCTTTACTAGCGGGAGGTATGTGGGAATCCCAGATACGCAGTATTTT | CASSQGPFTSGRYVGIPDTQYF
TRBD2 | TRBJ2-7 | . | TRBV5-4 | TGTGCCAGCTCCAGTAGCGGGAGTTACGAGCAGTACTTC | CASSSSGSYEQYF
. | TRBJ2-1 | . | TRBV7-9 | TGTGCCAGCAGCGCGGGACCGAAGCTAACCTACAATGAGCAGTTCTTC | CASSAGPKLTYNEQFF
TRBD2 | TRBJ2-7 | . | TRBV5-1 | TGCGCCAGCAGCGCTTTAGGCGGGAGGGCCGTCCGCTACGAGCAGTACTTC | CASSALGGRAVRYEQYF
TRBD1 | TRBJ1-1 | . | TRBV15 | TGTGCCACCAGCATAGGGGGGACAGGGAGGGCTGAAGCTTTCTTT | CATSIGGTGRAEAFF
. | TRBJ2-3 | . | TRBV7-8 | TGTGCCAGCAGCTTAGAGTTTCCAGATTCGGATACGCAGTATTTT | CASSLEFPDSDTQYF
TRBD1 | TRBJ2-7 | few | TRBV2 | TGTGCCAGCAGTGTCGGACAGGGGGGCGAGCAGTACTTC | CASSVGQGGEQYF
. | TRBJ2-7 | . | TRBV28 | TGTGCCAGCAGTCCCGCGACAGTGGGCTCCTACGAGCAGTACTTC | CASSPATVGSYEQYF
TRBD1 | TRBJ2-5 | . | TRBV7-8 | TGTGCCAGCAGCCTGGACAGGGCCCCTGGGCGGACCCAGTACTTC | CASSLDRAPGRTQYF